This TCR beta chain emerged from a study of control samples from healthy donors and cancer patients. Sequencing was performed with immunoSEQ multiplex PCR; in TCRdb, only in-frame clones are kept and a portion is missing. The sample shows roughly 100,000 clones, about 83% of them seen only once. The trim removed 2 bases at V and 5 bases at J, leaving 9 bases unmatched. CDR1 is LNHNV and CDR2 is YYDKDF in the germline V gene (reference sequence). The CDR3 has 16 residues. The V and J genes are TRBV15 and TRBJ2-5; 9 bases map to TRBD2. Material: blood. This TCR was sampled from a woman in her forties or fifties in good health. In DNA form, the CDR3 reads TGTGCCACCAGCAGAAAGCAGCGGGAGGTTTGGGAGACCCAGTACTTC. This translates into CATSRKQREVWETQYF.